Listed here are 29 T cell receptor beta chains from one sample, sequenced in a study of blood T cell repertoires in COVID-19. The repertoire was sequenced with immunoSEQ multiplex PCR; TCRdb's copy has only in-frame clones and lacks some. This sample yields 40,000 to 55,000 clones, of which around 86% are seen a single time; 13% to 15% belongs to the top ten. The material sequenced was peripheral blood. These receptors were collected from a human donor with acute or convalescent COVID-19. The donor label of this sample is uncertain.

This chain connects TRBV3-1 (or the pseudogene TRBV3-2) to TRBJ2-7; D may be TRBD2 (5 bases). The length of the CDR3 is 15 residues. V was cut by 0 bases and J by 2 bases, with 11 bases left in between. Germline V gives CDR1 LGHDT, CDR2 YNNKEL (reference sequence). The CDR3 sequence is CASSQDSDGPYEQYF. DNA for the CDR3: TGTGCCAGCAGCCAAGATAGCGACGGACCCTACGAGCAGTACTTC.

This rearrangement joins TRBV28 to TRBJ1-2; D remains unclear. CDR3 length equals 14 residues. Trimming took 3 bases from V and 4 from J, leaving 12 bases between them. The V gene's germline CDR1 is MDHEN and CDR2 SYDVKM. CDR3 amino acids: CASSFEGAGYGYTF. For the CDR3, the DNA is TGTGCCAGCAGTTTTGAGGGCGCGGGCTATGGCTACACCTTC.

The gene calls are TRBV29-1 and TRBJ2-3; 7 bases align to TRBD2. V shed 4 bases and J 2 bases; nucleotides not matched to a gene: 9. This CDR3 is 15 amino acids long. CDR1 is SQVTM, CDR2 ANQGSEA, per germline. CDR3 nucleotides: TGCAGCGTTGCCTCTGGCGGGAGATTCACAGATACGCAGTATTTT. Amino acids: CSVASGGRFTDTQYF.

CDR3 residues: CATQRGGDNEQFF. The CDR3 DNA follows: TGTGCCACCCAGCGGGGGGGCGACAATGAGCAGTTCTTC. V is TRBV12-3 or TRBV12-4 and J is TRBJ2-1, with 10 positions matching TRBD2. V lost 10 bases and J lost 5; bases outside the gene matches: 5. The CDR3 length is 13 residues.

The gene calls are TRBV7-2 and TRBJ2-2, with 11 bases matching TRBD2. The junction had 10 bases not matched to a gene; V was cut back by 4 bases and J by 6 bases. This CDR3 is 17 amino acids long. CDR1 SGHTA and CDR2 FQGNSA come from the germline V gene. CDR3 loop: CASSYPTSGNAPGELFF. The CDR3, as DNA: TGTGCCAGCAGCTACCCGACTAGCGGGAACGCACCCGGGGAGCTGTTTTTT.

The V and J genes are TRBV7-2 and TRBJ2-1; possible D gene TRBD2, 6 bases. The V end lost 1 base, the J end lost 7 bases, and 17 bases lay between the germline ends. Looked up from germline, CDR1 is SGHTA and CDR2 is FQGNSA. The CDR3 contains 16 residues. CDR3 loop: CASSLVLGLPRNEQFF. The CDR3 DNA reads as TGTGCCAGCAGCTTAGTTTTGGGACTCCCTAGAAATGAGCAGTTCTTC. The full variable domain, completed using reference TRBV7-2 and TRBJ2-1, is GAGVSQSPSNKVTEKGKDVELRCDPISGHTALYWYRQSLGQGLEFLIYFQGNSAPDKSGLPSDRFSAERTGGSVSTLTIQRTQQEDSAVYLCASSLVLGLPRNEQFFGPGTRLTVL.

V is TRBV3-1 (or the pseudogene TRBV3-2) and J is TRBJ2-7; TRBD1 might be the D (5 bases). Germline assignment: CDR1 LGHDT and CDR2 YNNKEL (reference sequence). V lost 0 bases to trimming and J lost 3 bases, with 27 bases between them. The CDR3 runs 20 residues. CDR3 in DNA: TGTGCCAGCAGCCAAGAATCAGGCAGGGTCCCAGGTAGTTGGAGCTACGAGCAGTACTTC. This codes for CASSQESGRVPGSWSYEQYF.

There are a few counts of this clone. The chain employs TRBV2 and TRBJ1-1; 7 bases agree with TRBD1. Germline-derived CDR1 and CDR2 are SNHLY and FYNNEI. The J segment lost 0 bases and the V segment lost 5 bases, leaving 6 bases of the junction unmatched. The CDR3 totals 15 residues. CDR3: CASSPTGVVNTEAFF. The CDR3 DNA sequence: TGTGCCAGCAGTCCAACAGGGGTGGTGAACACTGAAGCTTTCTTT.

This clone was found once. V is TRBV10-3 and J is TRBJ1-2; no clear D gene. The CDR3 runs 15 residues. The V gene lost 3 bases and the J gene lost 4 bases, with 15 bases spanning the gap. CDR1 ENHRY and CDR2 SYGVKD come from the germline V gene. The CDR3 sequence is CAISDTPGSPYGYTF. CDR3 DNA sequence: TGTGCCATCAGTGATACCCCTGGGAGCCCCTATGGCTACACCTTC.

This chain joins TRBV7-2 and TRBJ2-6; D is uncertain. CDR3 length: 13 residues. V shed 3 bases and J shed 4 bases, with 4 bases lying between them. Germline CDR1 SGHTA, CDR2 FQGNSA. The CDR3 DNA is TGTGCCAGCAGCTTCAAAGGGGCCAACGTCCTGACTTTC. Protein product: CASSFKGANVLTF. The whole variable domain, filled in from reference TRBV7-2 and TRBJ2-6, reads GAGVSQSPSNKVTEKGKDVELRCDPISGHTALYWYRQSLGQGLEFLIYFQGNSAPDKSGLPSDRFSAERTGGSVSTLTIQRTQQEDSAVYLCASSFKGANVLTFGAGSRLTVL.

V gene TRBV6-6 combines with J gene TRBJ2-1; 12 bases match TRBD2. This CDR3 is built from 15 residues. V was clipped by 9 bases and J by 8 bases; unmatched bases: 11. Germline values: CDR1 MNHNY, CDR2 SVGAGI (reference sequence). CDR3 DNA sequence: TGTGCCAGTAATTCTGGGACTAGCGGGCTCGATGAGCAGTTCTTC. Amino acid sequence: CASNSGTSGLDEQFF.

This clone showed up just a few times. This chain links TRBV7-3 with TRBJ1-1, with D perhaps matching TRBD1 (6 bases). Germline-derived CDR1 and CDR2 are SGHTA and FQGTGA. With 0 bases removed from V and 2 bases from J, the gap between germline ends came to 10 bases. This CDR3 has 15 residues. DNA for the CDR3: TGTGCCAGCAGCTTAACCGCAGGGGTTAACACTGAAGCTTTCTTT. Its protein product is CASSLTAGVNTEAFF.

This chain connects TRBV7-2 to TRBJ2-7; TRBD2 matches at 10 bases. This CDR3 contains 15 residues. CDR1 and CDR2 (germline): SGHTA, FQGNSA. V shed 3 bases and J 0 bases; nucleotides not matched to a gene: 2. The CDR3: CASSFGTSASYEQYF. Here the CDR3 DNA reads TGTGCCAGCAGCTTTGGGACTAGCGCCTCCTACGAGCAGTACTTC.

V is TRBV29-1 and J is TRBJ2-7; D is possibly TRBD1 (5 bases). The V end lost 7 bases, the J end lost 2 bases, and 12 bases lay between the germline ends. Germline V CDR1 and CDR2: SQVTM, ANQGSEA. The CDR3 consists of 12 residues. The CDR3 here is CSAEGVTYEQYF. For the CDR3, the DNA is TGCAGCGCCGAAGGGGTGACCTACGAGCAGTACTTC.

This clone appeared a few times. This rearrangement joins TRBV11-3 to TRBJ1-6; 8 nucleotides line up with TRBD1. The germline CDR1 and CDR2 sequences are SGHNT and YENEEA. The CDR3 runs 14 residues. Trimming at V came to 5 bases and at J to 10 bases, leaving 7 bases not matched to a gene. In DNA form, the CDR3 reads TGTGCCAGCAGCCCTGGACAGGGCTGGTCACCCCTCCACTTT. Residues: CASSPGQGWSPLHF.

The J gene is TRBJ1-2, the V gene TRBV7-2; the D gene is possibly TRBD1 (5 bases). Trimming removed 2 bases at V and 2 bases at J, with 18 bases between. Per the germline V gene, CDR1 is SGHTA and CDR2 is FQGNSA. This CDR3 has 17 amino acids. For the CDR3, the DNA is TGTGCCAGCAGCTTACCCCCGGGGGGAGCAATGAACTATGGCTACACCTTC. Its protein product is CASSLPPGGAMNYGYTF.

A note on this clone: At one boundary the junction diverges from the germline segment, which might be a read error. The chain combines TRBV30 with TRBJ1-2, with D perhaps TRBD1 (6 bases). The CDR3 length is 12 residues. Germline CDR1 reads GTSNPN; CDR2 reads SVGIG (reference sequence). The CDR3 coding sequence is TGTGCCTGGAGTGCTCTCCTACAGGGCTCGGGTTTC. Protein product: CAWSALLQGSGF.

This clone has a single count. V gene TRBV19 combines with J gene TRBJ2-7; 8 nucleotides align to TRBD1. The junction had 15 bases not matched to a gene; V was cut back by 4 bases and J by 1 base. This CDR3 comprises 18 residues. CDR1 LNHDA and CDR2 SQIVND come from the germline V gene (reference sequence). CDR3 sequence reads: CASSTTPGRGQGSYEQYF. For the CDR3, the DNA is TGTGCCAGTAGTACCACTCCGGGCCGAGGACAGGGATCCTACGAGCAGTACTTC. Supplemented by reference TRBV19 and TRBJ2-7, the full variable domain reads DGGITQSPKYLFRKEGQNVTLSCEQNLNHDAMYWYRQDPGQGLRLIYYSQIVNDFQKGDIAEGYSVSREKKESFPLTVTSAQKNPTAFYLCASSTTPGRGQGSYEQYFGPGTRLTVT.

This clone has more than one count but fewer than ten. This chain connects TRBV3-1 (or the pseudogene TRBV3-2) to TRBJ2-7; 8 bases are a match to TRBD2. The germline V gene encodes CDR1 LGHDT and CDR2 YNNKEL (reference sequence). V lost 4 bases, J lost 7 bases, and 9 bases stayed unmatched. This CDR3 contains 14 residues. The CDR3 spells CASSPSGGSLEQYF. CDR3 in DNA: TGTGCCAGCAGCCCGAGCGGGGGCTCCTTGGAGCAGTACTTC.

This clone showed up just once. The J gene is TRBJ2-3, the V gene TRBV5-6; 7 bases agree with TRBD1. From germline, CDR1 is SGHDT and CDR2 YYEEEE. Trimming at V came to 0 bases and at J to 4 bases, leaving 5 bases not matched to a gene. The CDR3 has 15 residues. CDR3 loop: CASSLVTGFADTQYF. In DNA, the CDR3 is TGTGCCAGCAGCTTGGTGACAGGGTTCGCAGATACGCAGTATTTT.

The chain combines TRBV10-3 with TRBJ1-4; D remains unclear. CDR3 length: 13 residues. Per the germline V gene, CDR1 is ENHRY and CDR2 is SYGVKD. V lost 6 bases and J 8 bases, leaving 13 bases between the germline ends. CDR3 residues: CAIRGSREEKLFF. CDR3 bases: TGTGCCATCAGGGGATCTCGGGAAGAAAAACTGTTTTTT.

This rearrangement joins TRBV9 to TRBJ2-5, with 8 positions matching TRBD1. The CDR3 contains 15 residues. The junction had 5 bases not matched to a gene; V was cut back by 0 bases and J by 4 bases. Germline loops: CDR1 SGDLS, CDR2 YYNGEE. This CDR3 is CASSVGQGRGETQYF. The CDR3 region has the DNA TGTGCCAGCAGCGTAGGACAGGGGCGCGGAGAGACCCAGTACTTC.

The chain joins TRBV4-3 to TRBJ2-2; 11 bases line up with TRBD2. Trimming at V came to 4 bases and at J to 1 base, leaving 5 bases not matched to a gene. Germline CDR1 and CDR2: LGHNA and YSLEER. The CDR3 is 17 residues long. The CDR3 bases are TGCGCCAGCAGCCCACTTGGACTAGCGGGGAACACCGGGGAGCTGTTTTTT. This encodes CASSPLGLAGNTGELFF.

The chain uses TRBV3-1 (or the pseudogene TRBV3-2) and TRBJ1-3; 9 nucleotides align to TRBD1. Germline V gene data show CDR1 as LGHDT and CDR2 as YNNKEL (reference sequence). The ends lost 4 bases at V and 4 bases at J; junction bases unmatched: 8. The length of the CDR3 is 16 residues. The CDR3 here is CASSRNPGTGGNTIYF. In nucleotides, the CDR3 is TGTGCCAGCAGCCGGAATCCCGGGACAGGGGGAAACACCATATATTTT.

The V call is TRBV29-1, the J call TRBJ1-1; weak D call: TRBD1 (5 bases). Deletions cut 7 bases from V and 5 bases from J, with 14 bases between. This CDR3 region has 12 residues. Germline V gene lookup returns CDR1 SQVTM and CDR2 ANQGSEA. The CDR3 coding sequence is TGCAGCGGCGGGGGGTTTGGGACTGAAGCTTTCTTT. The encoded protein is CSGGGFGTEAFF.

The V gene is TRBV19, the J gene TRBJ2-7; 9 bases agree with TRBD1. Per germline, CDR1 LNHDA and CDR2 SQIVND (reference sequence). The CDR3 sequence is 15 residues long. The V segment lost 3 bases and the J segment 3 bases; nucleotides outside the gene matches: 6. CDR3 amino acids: CASSIFRGQGYEQYF. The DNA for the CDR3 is TGTGCCAGTAGTATCTTTCGGGGACAGGGCTACGAGCAGTACTTC.

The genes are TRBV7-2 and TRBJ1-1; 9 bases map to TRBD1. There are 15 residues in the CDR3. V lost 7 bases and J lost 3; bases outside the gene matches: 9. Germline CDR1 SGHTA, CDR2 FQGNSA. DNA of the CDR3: TGTGCCAGCACCCCGACAGGGGGGTTAGACACTGAAGCTTTCTTT. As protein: CASTPTGGLDTEAFF.

For the CDR3, the DNA is TGTGCCAGCAGGGCCACAGGGAACACTGAAGCTTTCTTT. Amino acid sequence: CASRATGNTEAFF. The rearrangement links TRBV2 to TRBJ1-1; D perhaps matches TRBD1 (5 bases). The germline V and J ends were trimmed by 6 bases and 1 base, with 9 bases remaining between them. The CDR3 runs 13 residues. Germline assignment: CDR1 SNHLY and CDR2 FYNNEI.

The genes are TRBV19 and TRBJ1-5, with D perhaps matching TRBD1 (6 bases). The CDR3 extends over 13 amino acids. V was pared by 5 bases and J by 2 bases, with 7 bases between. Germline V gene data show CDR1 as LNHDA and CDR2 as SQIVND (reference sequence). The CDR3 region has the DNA TGTGCCAGTAGTTGGACAGGCAATCAGCCCCAGCATTTT. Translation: CASSWTGNQPQHF.